A single sample gave rise to the 3 T cell receptor beta chains below, sequenced in a study of cytomegalovirus exposure and HLA in healthy donors. Vbeta (60) and Jbeta (13) primers were used in the PCR. Assay: immunoSEQ multiplex PCR; the TCRdb copy retains only in-frame clones and omits some. Seen here are around 36,000 clones, about four fifths observed once, and the top ten hold around a tenth. Sample: PBMCs. All receptors derive from a woman in her thirties or forties in good health and CMV-seronegative.

This chain uses TRBV5-6 with TRBJ2-3; 7 nucleotides agree with TRBD1. Losses at the gene ends were 2 bases for V and 1 base for J; bases not matched to a gene: 7. CDR1 is SGHDT, CDR2 YYEEEE, per germline. CDR3 length: 16 residues. The CDR3 region is CASSFQGVRGTDTQYF. For the CDR3, the DNA is TGTGCCAGCAGCTTTCAGGGGGTCCGTGGCACAGATACGCAGTATTTT.

The rearrangement joins TRBV7-2 to TRBJ2-1, with 7 bases identical to TRBD1. The V segment lost 2 bases and the J segment 9 bases; nucleotides outside the gene matches: 10. Per the germline V gene, CDR1 is SGHTA and CDR2 is FQGNSA. The CDR3 is 15 residues long. The CDR3 protein is CASSLQGYTGAEQFF. CDR3 nucleotides: TGTGCCAGCAGCTTACAAGGCTATACAGGGGCTGAGCAGTTCTTC.

This chain joins TRBV18 and TRBJ1-4; no definite D call. Looked up from germline, CDR1 is KGHSH and CDR2 is LQKENI. V shed 2 bases and J shed 8 bases, with 9 bases lying between them. The CDR3 is 13 residues long. The CDR3, as DNA: TGTGCCAGCTCACCATCCCTGCGGGAAAAACTGTTTTTT. It translates to CASSPSLREKLFF.